These 19 T cell receptor beta chains were all obtained from the same sample, sequenced in a study of blood T cell repertoires in COVID-19. Assay used: immunoSEQ multiplex PCR; TCRdb lists only in-frame clones, some missing. Of about 480,000 clones in the sample, 70% to 90% were seen once. The source material was peripheral blood. The origin of the receptors is a woman aged 45-65 years with COVID-19, enrolled during active disease.

This clone showed up just once. This chain joins TRBV18 and TRBJ2-3, with 7 bases aligning to TRBD2. CDR1 is KGHSH and CDR2 is LQKENI in the germline V gene. The CDR3 runs 13 residues. With V trimmed by 6 bases and J by 3 bases, 3 bases remained unmatched. The CDR3 bases are TGTGCCAGCTCCCCGGGGGGAACAGATACGCAGTATTTT. Translated, it gives CASSPGGTDTQYF.

The V gene is TRBV11-2, the J gene TRBJ2-7; TRBD2 aligns across 11 bases. The CDR3 contains 15 residues. CDR1 is SGHAT and CDR2 is FQNNGV in the germline V gene. Trimming took 4 bases from V and 2 from J; bases not matched to a gene: 4. CDR3 sequence: CASSSLAGGAYEQYF. CDR3 DNA sequence: TGTGCCAGCAGCTCTCTAGCGGGGGGTGCCTACGAGCAGTACTTC.

The chain links TRBV5-6 to TRBJ1-1; D call uncertain. Germline values: CDR1 SGHDT, CDR2 YYEEEE. This CDR3 has 13 residues. V was clipped by 4 bases and J by 1 base, with 8 bases between them. CDR3 sequence (DNA): TGTGCCAGCAGCCTAGGAGCGAACACTGAAGCTTTCTTT. It encodes CASSLGANTEAFF.

The chain combines TRBV4-1 with TRBJ1-5; maybe TRBD1 (5 bases). This CDR3 contains 16 residues. The germline V gene has CDR1 MGHRA and CDR2 YSYEKL. The V end lost 2 bases, the J end lost 3 bases, and 14 bases lay between the germline ends. The CDR3 DNA sequence: TGCGCCAGCAGCCAATCCCGGCAGGGCCTCAATCAGCCCCAGCATTTT. Translated: CASSQSRQGLNQPQHF.

The chain links TRBV4-1 to TRBJ1-3; D ambiguous. The CDR3 spans 16 residues. Trimming removed 5 bases from V and 0 bases from J, with 14 bases in between. The germline CDR1 and CDR2 sequences are MGHRA and YSYEKL. The CDR3 coding sequence is TGCGCCAGCAGCTCCCTTCTATCGGTCTCTGGAAACACCATATATTTT. It encodes CASSSLLSVSGNTIYF.

The chain has TRBV28 and TRBJ2-7, with 8 positions matching TRBD1. CDR3 length: 15 residues. The V and J ends lost 8 bases and 2 bases, in that order; junction bases with no gene match: 11. Looked up from germline, CDR1 is MDHEN and CDR2 is SYDVKM. The DNA of the CDR3 is TGTGCCAGCCGAGGAACAGGGACAGGACCCTACGAGCAGTACTTC. It is translated as CASRGTGTGPYEQYF.

V gene TRBV6-4 combines with J gene TRBJ1-1; 9 bases map to TRBD1. V trimming: 7 bases; J trimming: 6 bases; junction bases outside the gene matches: 9. CDR1 is MRHNA, CDR2 SNTAGT, per germline. The CDR3 has 14 amino acids. CDR3 residues: CASKGGQGSAEAFF. Here the CDR3 DNA reads TGTGCCAGCAAGGGGGGACAGGGATCGGCTGAAGCTTTCTTT.

The rearrangement joins TRBV9 to TRBJ1-4; D call uncertain. V lost 0 bases to trimming and J lost 4 bases, with 10 bases between them. Looked up from germline, CDR1 is SGDLS and CDR2 is YYNGEE. The CDR3 has 15 residues. CDR3 loop: CASSVGSGINEKLFF. The CDR3, as DNA: TGTGCCAGCAGCGTAGGGTCAGGCATTAATGAAAAACTGTTTTTT.

The genes are TRBV6-5 and TRBJ2-7, with D uncertain. CDR3 length: 13 residues. The V gene's germline CDR1 is MNHEY and CDR2 SVGAGI. Trimming cost V 4 bases and J 0 bases, with 7 bases left between them. CDR3: CASSLGLSYEQYF. The CDR3 region has the DNA TGTGCCAGCAGTTTGGGCCTCTCCTACGAGCAGTACTTC.

The chain combines TRBV7-9 with TRBJ2-7; TRBD1 aligns across 8 bases. Unmatched junction bases numbered 7, after V lost 5 bases and J lost 4 bases. This CDR3 region has 14 residues. The V gene's germline CDR1 is SEHNR and CDR2 FQNEAQ (reference sequence). CDR3 sequence: CASSRNNRGYEQYF. The CDR3, as DNA: TGTGCCAGCAGCCGAAACAACAGGGGGTACGAGCAGTACTTC.

J is TRBJ2-1 and V is TRBV30; tentatively, D is TRBD1 (6 bases). The CDR3 is made up of 13 amino acids. The V end was cut by 4 bases, the J end by 5 bases, with 12 bases between. CDR1 is GTSNPN and CDR2 is SVGIG in the germline V gene (reference sequence). Written as DNA, the CDR3 is TGTGCCTGGACCGGGACAAGACACAATGAGCAGTTCTTC. Its protein is CAWTGTRHNEQFF.

The rearrangement joins TRBV5-5 to TRBJ2-7; D is possibly TRBD2 (5 bases). In germline, CDR1 is SGHKS, CDR2 YYEKEE (reference sequence). V was pared by 6 bases and J by 4 bases, with 20 bases between. CDR3 length: 15 amino acids. The CDR3 protein is CASTLDILSGYEQYF. The CDR3 DNA is TGTGCCAGCACCCTTGATATATTGTCGGGATACGAGCAGTACTTC.

The J gene is TRBJ1-2, the V gene TRBV7-3, with a tentative D call TRBD1 (6 bases). Germline values: CDR1 SGHTA, CDR2 FQGTGA. The CDR3 is 17 amino acids. Trimming removed 1 base from V and 4 bases from J, with 19 bases in between. CDR3 residues: CASSLNPPDRLGYGYTF. In DNA, the CDR3 is TGTGCCAGCAGCTTAAACCCCCCCGACAGGTTAGGCTATGGCTACACCTTC.

V is TRBV30 and J is TRBJ1-5, with a weak D call TRBD1 (5 bases). Germline-derived CDR1 and CDR2 are GTSNPN and SVGIG (reference sequence). The CDR3 contains 15 residues. The V end lost 4 bases, the J end lost 3 bases, and 16 bases lay between the germline ends. CDR3 in DNA: TGTGCCTGGACCCAATCGGGGGTCTTCAATCAGCCCCAGCATTTT. This gives the protein CAWTQSGVFNQPQHF. Drawing the rest from reference TRBV30 and TRBJ1-5, the complete variable domain is SQTIHQWPATLVQPVGSPLSLECTVEGTSNPNLYWYRQAAGRGLQLLFYSVGIGQISSEVPQNLSASRPQDRQFILSSKKLLLSDSGFYLCAWTQSGVFNQPQHFGDGTRLSIL.

The chain joins TRBV19 to TRBJ1-3; D possibly corresponds to TRBD1 (5 bases). Deletions cut 7 bases from V and 5 bases from J, with 12 bases between. In germline, CDR1 is LNHDA, CDR2 SQIVND (reference sequence). CDR3 size: 13 residues. The DNA for the CDR3 is TGTGCCAGTACATCCAGGGAAAGAAACACCATATATTTT. As protein: CASTSRERNTIYF.

The chain couples TRBV3-1 (or the pseudogene TRBV3-2) to TRBJ2-5, with TRBD2 identical over 8 bases. CDR3 length: 17 amino acids. CDR1 is LGHDT, CDR2 YNNKEL, per germline (reference sequence). V was pared by 1 base and J by 3 bases, with 10 bases of the junction left unmatched. In nucleotides, the CDR3 is TGTGCCAGCAGCCAAGCCCGTCGGGAGGGGCCAAAAGAGACCCAGTACTTC. Translating it yields CASSQARREGPKETQYF.

The chain has TRBV5-1 and TRBJ2-7, with TRBD1 identical over 9 bases. Germline V gives CDR1 SGHRS, CDR2 YFSETQ. The CDR3 extends over 15 amino acids. Trimming took 0 bases from V and 4 from J; bases not matched to a gene: 5. CDR3 in amino acids: CASSLGDRVRYEQYF. The CDR3 DNA is TGCGCCAGCAGCTTGGGGGACAGGGTCAGGTACGAGCAGTACTTC.

This chain links TRBV5-6 with TRBJ2-2; D perhaps matches TRBD2 (5 bases). V was trimmed by 4 bases and J by 5 bases, leaving 12 bases between them. Germline CDR1 SGHDT, CDR2 YYEEEE. CDR3 length: 14 residues. The CDR3 loop is CASSTTTVTGELFF. In nucleotides, the CDR3 is TGTGCCAGCAGCACGACTACCGTAACCGGGGAGCTGTTTTTT.

The chain couples TRBV9 to TRBJ2-7; 10 nucleotides agree with TRBD2. The CDR3 is 15 amino acids. Germline-derived CDR1 and CDR2 are SGDLS and YYNGEE. V lost 0 bases to trimming and J lost 2 bases; unmatched junction nucleotides: 2. The CDR3 loop is CASSVAGTSAYEQYF. DNA of the CDR3: TGTGCCAGCAGCGTAGCCGGGACTAGCGCCTACGAGCAGTACTTC.